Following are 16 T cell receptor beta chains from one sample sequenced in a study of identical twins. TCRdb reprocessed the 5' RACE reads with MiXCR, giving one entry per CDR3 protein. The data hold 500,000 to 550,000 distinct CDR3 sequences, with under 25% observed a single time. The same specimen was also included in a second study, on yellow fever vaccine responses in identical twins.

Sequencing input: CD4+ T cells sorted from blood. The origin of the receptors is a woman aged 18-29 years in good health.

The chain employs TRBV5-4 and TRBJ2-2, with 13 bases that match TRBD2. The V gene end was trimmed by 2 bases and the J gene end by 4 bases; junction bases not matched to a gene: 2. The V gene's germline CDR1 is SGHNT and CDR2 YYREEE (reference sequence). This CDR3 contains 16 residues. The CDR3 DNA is TGTGCCAGCAGCTTCGGGACTAGCGGGACCACCGGGGAGCTGTTTTTT. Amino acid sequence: CASSFGTSGTTGELFF.

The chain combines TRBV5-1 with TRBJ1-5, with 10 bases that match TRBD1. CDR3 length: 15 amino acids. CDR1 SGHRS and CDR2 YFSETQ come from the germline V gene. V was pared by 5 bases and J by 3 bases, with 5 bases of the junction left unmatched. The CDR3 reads CASRSGTGDNQPQHF. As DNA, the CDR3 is TGCGCCAGCAGATCCGGGACAGGGGACAATCAGCCCCAGCATTTT. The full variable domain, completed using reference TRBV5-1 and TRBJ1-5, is KAGVTQTPRYLIKTRGQQVTLSCSPISGHRSVSWYQQTPGQGLQFLFEYFSETQRNKGNFPGRFSGRQFSNSRSEMNVSTLELGDSALYLCASRSGTGDNQPQHFGDGTRLSIL.

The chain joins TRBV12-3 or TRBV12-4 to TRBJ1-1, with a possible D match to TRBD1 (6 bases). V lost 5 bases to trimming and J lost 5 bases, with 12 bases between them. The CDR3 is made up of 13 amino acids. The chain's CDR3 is CASSTRTGTEAFF. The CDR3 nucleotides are TGTGCCAGCAGTACCCGAACAGGGACTGAAGCTTTCTTT.

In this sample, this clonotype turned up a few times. CDR3 in DNA: TGCAGTGCTTTCTCGGGGGGGCGTACCGGGGAGCTGTTTTTT. Protein: CSAFSGGRTGELFF. The chain recombines TRBV20-1 with TRBJ2-2, with TRBD2 matching over 8 bases. The CDR3 consists of 14 residues. Germline V CDR1 and CDR2: DFQATT, SNEGSKA (reference sequence). The V segment lost 5 bases and the J segment 5 bases; nucleotides outside the gene matches: 7.

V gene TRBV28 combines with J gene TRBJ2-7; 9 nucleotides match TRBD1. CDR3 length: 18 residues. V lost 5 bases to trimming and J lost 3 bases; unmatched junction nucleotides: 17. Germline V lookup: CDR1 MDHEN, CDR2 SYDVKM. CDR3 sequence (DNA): TGTGCCAGCAGTCCGGAGTTCCGGACAGGGGTTTATGGCTACGAGCAGTACTTC. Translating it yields CASSPEFRTGVYGYEQYF. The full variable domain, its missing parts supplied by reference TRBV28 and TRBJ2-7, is DVKVTQSSRYLVKRTGEKVFLECVQDMDHENMFWYRQDPGLGLRLIYFSYDVKMKEKGDIPEGYSVSREKKERFSLILESASTNQTSMYLCASSPEFRTGVYGYEQYFGPGTRLTVT.

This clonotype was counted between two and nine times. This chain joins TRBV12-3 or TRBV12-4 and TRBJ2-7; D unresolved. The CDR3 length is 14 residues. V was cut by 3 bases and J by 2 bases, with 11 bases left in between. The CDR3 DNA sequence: TGTGCCAGCAGTTTCGACACGTACGCCTACGAGCAGTACTTC. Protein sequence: CASSFDTYAYEQYF.

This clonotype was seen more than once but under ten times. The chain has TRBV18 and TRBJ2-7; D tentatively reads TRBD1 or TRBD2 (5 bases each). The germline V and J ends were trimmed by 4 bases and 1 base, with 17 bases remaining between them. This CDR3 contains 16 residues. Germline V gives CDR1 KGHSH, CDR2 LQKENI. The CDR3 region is CASSLSGTSESYEQYF. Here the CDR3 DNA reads TGTGCCAGCTCACTCTCCGGGACGTCCGAATCCTACGAGCAGTACTTC.

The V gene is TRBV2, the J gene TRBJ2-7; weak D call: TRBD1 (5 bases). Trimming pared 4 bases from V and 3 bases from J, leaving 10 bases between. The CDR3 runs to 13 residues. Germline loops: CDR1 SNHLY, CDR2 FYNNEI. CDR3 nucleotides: TGTGCCAGCAGTGCCCAGGGTCGCTACGAGCAGTACGTC. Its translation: CASSAQGRYEQYV.

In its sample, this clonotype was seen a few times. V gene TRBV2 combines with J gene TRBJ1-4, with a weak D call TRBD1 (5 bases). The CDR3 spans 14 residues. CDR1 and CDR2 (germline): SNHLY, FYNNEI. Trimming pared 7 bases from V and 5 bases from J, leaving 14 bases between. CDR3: CASTEGTGNEKLFF. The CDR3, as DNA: TGTGCCAGCACCGAGGGGACGGGGAATGAAAAACTGTTTTTT.

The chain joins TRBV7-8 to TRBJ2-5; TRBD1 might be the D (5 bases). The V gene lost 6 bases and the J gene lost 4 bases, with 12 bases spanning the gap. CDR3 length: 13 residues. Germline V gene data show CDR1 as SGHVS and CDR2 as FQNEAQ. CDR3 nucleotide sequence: TGTGCCAGCAGTGCAGGGTACCCAGAGACCCAGTACTTC. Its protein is CASSAGYPETQYF. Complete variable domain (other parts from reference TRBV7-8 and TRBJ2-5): GAGVSQSPRYKVAKRGQDVALRCDPISGHVSLFWYQQALGQGPEFLTYFQNEAQLDKSGLPSDRFFAERPEGSVSTLKIQRTQQEDSAVYLCASSAGYPETQYFGPGTRLLVL.

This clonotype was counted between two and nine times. CDR3 residues: CATGRSNSNQPQHF. The CDR3 nucleotides are TGTGCCACAGGACGGAGCAATAGCAATCAGCCCCAGCATTTT. V gene TRBV5-6 combines with J gene TRBJ1-5, with D unclear. V lost 9 bases and J 0 bases, leaving 13 bases between the germline ends. This CDR3 spans 14 amino acids. Germline loops: CDR1 SGHDT, CDR2 YYEEEE.

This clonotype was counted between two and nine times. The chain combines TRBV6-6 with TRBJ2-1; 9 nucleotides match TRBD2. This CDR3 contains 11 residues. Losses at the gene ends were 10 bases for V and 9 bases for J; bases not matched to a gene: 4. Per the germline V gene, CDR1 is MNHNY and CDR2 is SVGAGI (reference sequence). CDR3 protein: CATAGGSEQFF. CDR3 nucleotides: TGTGCCACTGCGGGGGGGAGTGAGCAGTTCTTC.

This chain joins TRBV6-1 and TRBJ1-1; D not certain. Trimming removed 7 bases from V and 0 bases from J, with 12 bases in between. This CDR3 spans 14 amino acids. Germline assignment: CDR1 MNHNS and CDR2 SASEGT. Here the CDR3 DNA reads TGTGCCAGCATGTCGGCCACTATGAACACTGAAGCTTTCTTT. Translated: CASMSATMNTEAFF.

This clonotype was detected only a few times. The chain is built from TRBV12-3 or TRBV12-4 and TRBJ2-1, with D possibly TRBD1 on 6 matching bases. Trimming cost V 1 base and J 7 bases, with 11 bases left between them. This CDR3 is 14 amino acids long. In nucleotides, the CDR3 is TGTGCCAGCAGTTTAGGGCAGGGGAAAAATGAGCAGTTCTTC. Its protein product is CASSLGQGKNEQFF.

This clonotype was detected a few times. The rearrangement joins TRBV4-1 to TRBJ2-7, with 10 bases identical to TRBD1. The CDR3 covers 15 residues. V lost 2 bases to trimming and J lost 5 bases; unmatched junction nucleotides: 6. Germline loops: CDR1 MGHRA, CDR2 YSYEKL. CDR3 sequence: CASSQYTGQGNEQYF. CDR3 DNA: TGCGCCAGCAGCCAATATACGGGACAGGGGAACGAGCAGTACTTC.

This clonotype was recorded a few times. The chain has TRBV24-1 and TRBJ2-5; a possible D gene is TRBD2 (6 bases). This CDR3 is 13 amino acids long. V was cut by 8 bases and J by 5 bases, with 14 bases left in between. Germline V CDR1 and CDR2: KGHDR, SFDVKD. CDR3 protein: CATMRRGGETQYF. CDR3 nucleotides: TGTGCCACCATGAGGAGGGGTGGGGAGACCCAGTACTTC.